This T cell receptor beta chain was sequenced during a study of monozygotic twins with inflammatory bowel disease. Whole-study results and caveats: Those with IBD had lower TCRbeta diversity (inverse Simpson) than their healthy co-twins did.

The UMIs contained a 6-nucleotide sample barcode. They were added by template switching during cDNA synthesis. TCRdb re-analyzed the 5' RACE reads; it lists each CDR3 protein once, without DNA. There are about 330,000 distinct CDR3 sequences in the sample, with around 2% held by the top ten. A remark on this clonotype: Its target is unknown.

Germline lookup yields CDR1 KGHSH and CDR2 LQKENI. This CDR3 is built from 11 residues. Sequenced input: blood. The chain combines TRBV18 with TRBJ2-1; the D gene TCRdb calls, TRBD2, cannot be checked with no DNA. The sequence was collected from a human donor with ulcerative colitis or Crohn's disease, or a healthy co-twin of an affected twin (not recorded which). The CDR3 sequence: CASSTEGSEFF.